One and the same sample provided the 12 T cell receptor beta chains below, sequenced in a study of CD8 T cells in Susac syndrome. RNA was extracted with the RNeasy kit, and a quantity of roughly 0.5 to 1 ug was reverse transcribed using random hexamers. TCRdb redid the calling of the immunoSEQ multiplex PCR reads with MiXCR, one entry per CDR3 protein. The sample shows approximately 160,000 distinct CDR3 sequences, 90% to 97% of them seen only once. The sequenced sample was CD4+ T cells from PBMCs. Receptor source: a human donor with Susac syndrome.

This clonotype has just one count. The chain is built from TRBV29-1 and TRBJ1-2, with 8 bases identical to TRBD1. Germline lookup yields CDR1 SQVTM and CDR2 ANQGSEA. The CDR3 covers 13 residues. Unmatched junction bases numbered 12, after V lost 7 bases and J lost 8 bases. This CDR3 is CSAGTGAGWGYTF. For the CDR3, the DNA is TGCAGCGCCGGGACAGGAGCGGGGTGGGGCTACACCTTC. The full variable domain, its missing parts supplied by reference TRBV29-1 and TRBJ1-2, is SAVISQKPSRDICQRGTSLTIQCQVDSQVTMMFWYRQQPGQSLTLIATANQGSEATYESGFVIDKFPISRPNLTFSTLTVSNMSPEDSSIYLCSAGTGAGWGYTFGSGTRLTVV.

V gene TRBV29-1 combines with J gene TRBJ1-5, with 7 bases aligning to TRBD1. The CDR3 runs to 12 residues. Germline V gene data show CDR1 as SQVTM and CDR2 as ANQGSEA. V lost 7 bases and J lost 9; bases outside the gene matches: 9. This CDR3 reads CSARTGDRPQHF. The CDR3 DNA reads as TGCAGCGCCCGCACAGGGGATAGGCCCCAGCATTTT. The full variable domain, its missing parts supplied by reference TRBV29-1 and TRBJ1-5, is SAVISQKPSRDICQRGTSLTIQCQVDSQVTMMFWYRQQPGQSLTLIATANQGSEATYESGFVIDKFPISRPNLTFSTLTVSNMSPEDSSIYLCSARTGDRPQHFGDGTRLSIL.

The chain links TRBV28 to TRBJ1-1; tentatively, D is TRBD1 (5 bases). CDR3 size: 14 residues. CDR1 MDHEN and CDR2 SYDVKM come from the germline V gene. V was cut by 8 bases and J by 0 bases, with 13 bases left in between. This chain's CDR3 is CASGGGALNTEAFF. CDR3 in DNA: TGTGCCAGCGGGGGAGGGGCGTTGAACACTGAAGCTTTCTTT.

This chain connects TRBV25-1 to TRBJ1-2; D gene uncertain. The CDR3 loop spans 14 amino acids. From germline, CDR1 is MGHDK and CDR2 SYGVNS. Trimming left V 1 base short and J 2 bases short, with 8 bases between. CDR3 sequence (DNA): TGTGCCAGCAGTGAATCTCTGGGCAACTATGGCTACACCTTC. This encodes CASSESLGNYGYTF.

The DNA for the CDR3 is TGCAGTGCTAGAGGGGACCGGGGGTCTTGGGAGCAGTTCTTC. Translating gives CSARGDRGSWEQFF. The V gene is TRBV20-1, the J gene TRBJ2-1; possible D gene TRBD2, 6 bases. The CDR3 runs to 14 residues. Germline V gene lookup returns CDR1 DFQATT and CDR2 SNEGSKA (reference sequence). With 1 base removed from V and 10 bases from J, the gap between germline ends came to 17 bases.

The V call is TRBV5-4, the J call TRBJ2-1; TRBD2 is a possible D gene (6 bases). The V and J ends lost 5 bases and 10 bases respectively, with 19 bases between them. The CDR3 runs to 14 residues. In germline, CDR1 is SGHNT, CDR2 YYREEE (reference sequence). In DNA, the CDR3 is TGTGCCAGCAGTCCAGCGGTACTAGCAGAAGAGCAGTTCTTC. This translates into CASSPAVLAEEQFF. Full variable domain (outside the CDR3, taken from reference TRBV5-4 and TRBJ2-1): ETGVTQSPTHLIKTRGQQVTLRCSSQSGHNTVSWYQQALGQGPQFIFQYYREEENGRGNFPPRFSGLQFPNYSSELNVNALELDDSALYLCASSPAVLAEEQFFGPGTRLTVL.

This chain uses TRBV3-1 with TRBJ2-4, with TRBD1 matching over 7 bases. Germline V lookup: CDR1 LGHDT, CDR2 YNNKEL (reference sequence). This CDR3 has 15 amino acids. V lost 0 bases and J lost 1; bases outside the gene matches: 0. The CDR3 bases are TGTGCCAGCAGCCAAGAGGGACAGGCCAAAAACATTCAGTACTTC. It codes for CASSQEGQAKNIQYF.

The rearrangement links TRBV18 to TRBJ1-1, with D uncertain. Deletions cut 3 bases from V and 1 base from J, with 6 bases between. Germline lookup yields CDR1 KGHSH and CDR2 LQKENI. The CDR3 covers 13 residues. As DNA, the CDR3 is TGTGCCAGCTCACCCCCACAGAACACTGAAGCTTTCTTT. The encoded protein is CASSPPQNTEAFF. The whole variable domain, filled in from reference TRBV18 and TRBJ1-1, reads NAGVMQNPRHLVRRRGQEARLRCSPMKGHSHVYWYRQLPEEGLKFMVYLQKENIIDESGMPKERFSAEFPKEGPSILRIQQVVRGDSAAYFCASSPPQNTEAFFGQGTRLTVV.

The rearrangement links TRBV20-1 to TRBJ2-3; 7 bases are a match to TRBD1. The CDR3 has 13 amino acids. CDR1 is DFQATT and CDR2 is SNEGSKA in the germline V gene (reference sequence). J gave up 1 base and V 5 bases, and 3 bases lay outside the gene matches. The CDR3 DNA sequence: TGCAGTGCTGACAGGGATCGCACAGATACGCAGTATTTT. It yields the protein CSADRDRTDTQYF.

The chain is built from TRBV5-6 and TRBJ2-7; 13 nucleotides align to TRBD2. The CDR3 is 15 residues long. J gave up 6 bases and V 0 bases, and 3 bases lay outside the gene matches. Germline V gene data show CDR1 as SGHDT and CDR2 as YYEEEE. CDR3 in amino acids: CASSLGLAGGSEQYF. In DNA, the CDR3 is TGTGCCAGCAGCTTGGGACTAGCGGGAGGAAGCGAGCAGTACTTC. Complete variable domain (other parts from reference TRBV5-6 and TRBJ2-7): DAGVTQSPTHLIKTRGQQVTLRCSPKSGHDTVSWYQQALGQGPQFIFQYYEEEERQRGNFPDRFSGHQFPNYSSELNVNALLLGDSALYLCASSLGLAGGSEQYFGPGTRLTVT.

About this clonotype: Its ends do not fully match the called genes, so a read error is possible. The CDR3 sequence is CASSLDTDTQYF. The CDR3 DNA sequence: TGCGCCAGCAGTTTGGACACAGATACGCAGTATTTT. The chain recombines TRBV5-1 with TRBJ2-3; no firm D call. CDR3 length equals 12 residues. Germline loops: CDR1 SGHRS, CDR2 YFSETQ.

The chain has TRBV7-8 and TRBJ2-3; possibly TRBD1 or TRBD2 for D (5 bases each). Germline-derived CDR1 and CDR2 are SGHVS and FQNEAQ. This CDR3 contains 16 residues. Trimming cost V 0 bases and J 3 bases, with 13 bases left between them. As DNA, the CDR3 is TGTGCCAGCAGCTTAGCTCAGGGACGGGGAACAGATACGCAGTATTTT. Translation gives CASSLAQGRGTDTQYF.